Here is one TCR beta chain with its context. Its target antigen remains unknown. One base away there is no much larger clone; base qualities are not given. Genomic DNA was isolated from the sorted cells so that the TCRbeta CDR3 region could be sequenced. TCRbeta CDR3 regions were sequenced using the immunoSEQ Assay. TCRdb holds this immuneACCESS table with in-frame rearrangements only. Some clones are missing; in checked studies, unresolved V genes explain under half, and the rest has no known cause. The sample table records roughly 72,000 clones; over 70% of these occur just once. The ten largest clones take up roughly 5.3% of the sample. This sample stems from a study of OX40 agonist ivuxolimab in advanced cancers. Notes on the research overall: Ivuxolimab was an agonistic, fully human IgG2 monoclonal antibody directed against OX40 (CD134), a costimulatory receptor. The paper describes the monotherapy dose-escalation part (N = 52 patients) of the phase I trial of ivuxolimab. Prior anti-PD-1, anti-PD-L1 or anti-CTLA-4 therapy was permitted, and approximately 39% of dose-escalation patients had received checkpoint inhibitors. Intravenous ivuxolimab was administered to patients every 2 weeks at six dose levels: 0.01, 0.1, 0.3, 1.5, 3 and 10 mg/kg. Peripheral TCRbeta sequencing aimed to test whether ivuxolimab altered TCR sequence diversity and caused clonal T-cell expansion. The dose-escalation cohort was over 70% male with a mean age of roughly 62 years, ranging from roughly 23 to 80. Three dose-escalation patients achieved partial responses, one with hepatocellular carcinoma and two with cutaneous melanoma. Of the 50 or so patients in dose escalation, some 20 had hepatocellular carcinoma, about 15 had melanoma, 9 had renal cell carcinoma and 9 had head and neck cancer. Paper-wide results and their limitations: Low levels of normalized T-cell clonal expansion were also seen in some nonresponding patients. After ivuxolimab, expanded clones were on average more numerous among CD8+ T cells than among CD4+ T cells. At doses from 0.1 to 3.0 mg/kg, clonal expansion was seen in both CD4+ and CD8+ blood T cells between baseline and week 6. In the 0.1-3.0 mg/kg groups, partial responders had among the lowest normalized peripheral clonal expansion, particularly in CD8+ T cells. Antigen specificity was not determined for the clonally expanded peripheral T cells.

Patients with a history of autoimmune disease or receiving systemic immunosuppression were excluded from the trial. Peripheral blood for TCR sequencing was drawn from every dose cohort at baseline, at cycle 4 day 1 and at cycle 7 day 1. Samples were obtained from an open-label, multicenter, first-in-human phase I dose-escalation trial of ivuxolimab. Adults with locally advanced or metastatic melanoma, renal cell carcinoma, hepatocellular carcinoma or head and neck squamous cell carcinoma were enrolled in the trial. Before TCR sequencing, CD4+ T cells and CD8+ T cells from peripheral blood were sorted into separate populations. Looking up the germline V gene yields CDR1 SNHLY and CDR2 FYNNEI. Trimming takes 2 bases from V and 6 bases from J, and the germline ends sit 7 bases apart. The CDR3 starts with the cysteine, ends with the phenylalanine, and has 12 residues. Kept here is only the CDR3 DNA, which spans 36 bases and is read in frame from base 1.

The sample consisted of CD4+ or CD8+ T cells sorted from blood, taken in a trial of the OX40 agonist ivuxolimab. This clonotype was sampled from an adult with an advanced solid tumor such as melanoma, head and neck, liver or kidney cancer. The chain is encoded by TRBV2 joined to TRBJ2-5, with the D gene not clear enough to name. The sequenced DNA is TGTGCCAGCAGTGAATCCGCCCAGACCCAGTACTTC. It encodes CASSESAQTQYF.